The clone carrying this T cell receptor (beta chain) was counted ten times or more. What it binds is not known. Uncontrolled infection, other autoimmune disease, pregnancy or lactation excluded patients. The data derive from a study of T cells in Graves' hyperthyroidism and ophthalmopathy. Study-wide results and caveats: Within blood appeared most thyroid clonotypes that had expanded above 0.001. A model using 13 V-J features told ophthalmopathy apart from stable hyperthyroidism.

This CDR3 comprises 17 residues. With V trimmed by 0 bases and J by 5 bases, 12 bases remained unmatched. The germline V gene encodes CDR1 SGDLS and CDR2 YYNGEE. Researchers took RNA transcripts and amplified the TCR beta CDR3 regions from them. With the HTBI primer set, the TCR CDR3 went through a first round of RT-PCR. MiXCR, run by TCRdb on the multiplex PCR reads, gives a single entry per CDR3 protein. The profile shows some 400,000 distinct CDR3 sequences, roughly 12% of them singletons. This chain connects TRBV9 to TRBJ2-5; TRBD2 matches at 8 bases. The origin of this receptor is a man aged 30 to 45 with Graves' hyperthyroidism that later progressed to Graves' ophthalmopathy. The sample was blood. CDR3 nucleotide sequence: TGTGCCAGCAGCGTAGGGGTCCTAGCGGGCGGCCGCGAGACCCAGTACTTC. The encoded protein is CASSVGVLAGGRETQYF.